These 2 T cell receptor beta chains share one sample of origin, sequenced in a study of T cell responses to AZD1222 COVID-19 vaccine. Assay: immunoSEQ multiplex PCR; the TCRdb copy retains only in-frame clones and omits some. Counted here are approximately 150,000 clones, 70% to 90% occurring once; the ten biggest clones make up 4.5% to 6%. Sequences were derived from peripheral blood, sampled on day 0 of AZD1222 vaccination. These receptors all come from an adult in good health.

The rearrangement links TRBV5-1 to TRBJ2-7, with a possible D match to TRBD1 (6 bases). V lost 2 bases to trimming and J lost 1 base, with 10 bases between them. In germline, CDR1 is SGHRS, CDR2 YFSETQ. This CDR3 spans 14 amino acids. CDR3 region: CASSFGQRSYEQYF. CDR3 in DNA: TGCGCCAGCAGCTTTGGACAGAGGTCCTACGAGCAGTACTTC.

V gene TRBV5-1 combines with J gene TRBJ2-1; TRBD2 matches at 8 bases. The J segment lost 6 bases and the V segment lost 0 bases, leaving 2 bases of the junction unmatched. Germline CDR1 SGHRS, CDR2 YFSETQ. This CDR3 has 14 residues. For the CDR3, the DNA is TGCGCCAGCAGCTTGGGTGGACTAGCCAATGAGCAGTTCTTC. Translated, it gives CASSLGGLANEQFF.